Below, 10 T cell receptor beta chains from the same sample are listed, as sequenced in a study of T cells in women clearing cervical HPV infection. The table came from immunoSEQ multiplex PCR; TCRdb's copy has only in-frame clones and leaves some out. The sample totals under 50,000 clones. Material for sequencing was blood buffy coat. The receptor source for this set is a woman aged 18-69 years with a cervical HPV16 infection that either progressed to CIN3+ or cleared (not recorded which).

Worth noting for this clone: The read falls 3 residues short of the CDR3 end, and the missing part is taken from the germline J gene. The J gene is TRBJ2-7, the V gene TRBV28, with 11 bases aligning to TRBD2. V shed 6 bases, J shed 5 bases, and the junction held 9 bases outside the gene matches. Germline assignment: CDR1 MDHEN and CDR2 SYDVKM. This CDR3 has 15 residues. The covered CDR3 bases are TGTGCCAGCAGCCCTGCTAGCGGGAGGTACGACGAG. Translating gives CASSPASGRYDE. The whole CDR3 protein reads CASSPASGRYDEQYF.

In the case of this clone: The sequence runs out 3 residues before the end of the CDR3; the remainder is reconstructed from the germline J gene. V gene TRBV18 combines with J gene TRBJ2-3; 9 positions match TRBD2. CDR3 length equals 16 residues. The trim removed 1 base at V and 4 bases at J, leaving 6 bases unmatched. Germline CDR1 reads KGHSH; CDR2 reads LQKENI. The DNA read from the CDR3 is TGTGCCAGCTCACCACGCGGGGGGGGCGGCCCAGATACG. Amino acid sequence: CASSPRGGGGPDT. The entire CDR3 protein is CASSPRGGGGPDTQYF.

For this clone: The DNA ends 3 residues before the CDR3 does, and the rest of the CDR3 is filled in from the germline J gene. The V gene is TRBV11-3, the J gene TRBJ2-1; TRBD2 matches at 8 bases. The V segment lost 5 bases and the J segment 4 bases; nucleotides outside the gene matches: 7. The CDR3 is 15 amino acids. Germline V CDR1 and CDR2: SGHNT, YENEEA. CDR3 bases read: TGTGCCAGCAGCCCCGTAGCGGGAACATACAATGAG. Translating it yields CASSPVAGTYNE. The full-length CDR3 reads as CASSPVAGTYNEQFF.

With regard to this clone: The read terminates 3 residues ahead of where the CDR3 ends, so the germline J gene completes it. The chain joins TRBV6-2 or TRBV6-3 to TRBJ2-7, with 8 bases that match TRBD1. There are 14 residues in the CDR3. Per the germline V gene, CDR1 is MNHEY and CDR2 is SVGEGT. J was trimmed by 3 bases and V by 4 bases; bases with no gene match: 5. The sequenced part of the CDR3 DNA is TGTGCCAGCAGTTCCCAGGGGGCCCTCTACGAG. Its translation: CASSSQGALYE. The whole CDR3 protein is CASSSQGALYEQYF.

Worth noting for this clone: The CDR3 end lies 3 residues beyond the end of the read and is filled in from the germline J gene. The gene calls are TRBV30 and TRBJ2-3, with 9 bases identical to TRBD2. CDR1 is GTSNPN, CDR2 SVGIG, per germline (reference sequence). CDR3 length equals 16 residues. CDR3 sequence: CAWSVEEAGGNQPQYF. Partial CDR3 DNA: TGTGCCTGGAGTGTAGAGGAAGCGGGGGGCAATCAGCCG.

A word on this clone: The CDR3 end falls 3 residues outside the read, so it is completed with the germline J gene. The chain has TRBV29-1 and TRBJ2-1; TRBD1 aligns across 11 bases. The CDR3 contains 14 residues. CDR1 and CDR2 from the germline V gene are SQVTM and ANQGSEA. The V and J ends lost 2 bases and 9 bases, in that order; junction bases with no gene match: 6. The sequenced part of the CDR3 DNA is TGCAGCGTTGAACCGGGACAGGGGGTCGGTGAG. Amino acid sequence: CSVEPGQGVGE. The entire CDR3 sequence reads CSVEPGQGVGEQFF.

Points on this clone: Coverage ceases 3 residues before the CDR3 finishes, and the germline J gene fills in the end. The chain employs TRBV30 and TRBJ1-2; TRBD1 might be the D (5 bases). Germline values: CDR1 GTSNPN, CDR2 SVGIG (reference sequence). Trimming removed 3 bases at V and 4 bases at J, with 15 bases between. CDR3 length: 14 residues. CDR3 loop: CAWSDSPEVYGYTF. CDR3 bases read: TGTGCCTGGAGCGACAGCCCTGAAGTCTATGGC.

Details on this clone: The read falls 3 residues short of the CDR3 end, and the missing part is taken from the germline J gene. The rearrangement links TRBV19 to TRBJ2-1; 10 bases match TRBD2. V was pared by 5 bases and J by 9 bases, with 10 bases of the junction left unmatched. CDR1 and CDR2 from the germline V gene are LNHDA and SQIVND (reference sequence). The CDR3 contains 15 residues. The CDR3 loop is CASSRRAGGPGEQFF. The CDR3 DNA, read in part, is TGTGCCAGTAGTCGACGAGCGGGAGGGCCTGGTGAG.

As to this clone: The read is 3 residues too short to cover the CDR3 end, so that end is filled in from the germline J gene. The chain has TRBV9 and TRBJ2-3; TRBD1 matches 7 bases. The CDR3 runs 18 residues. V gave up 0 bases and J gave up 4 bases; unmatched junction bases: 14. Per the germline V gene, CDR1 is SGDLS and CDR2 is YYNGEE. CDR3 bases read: TGTGCCAGCAGCGTAGCCCTGGTTAGGCCAGGGGGAGCAGATACG. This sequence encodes CASSVALVRPGGADT. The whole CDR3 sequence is CASSVALVRPGGADTQYF.

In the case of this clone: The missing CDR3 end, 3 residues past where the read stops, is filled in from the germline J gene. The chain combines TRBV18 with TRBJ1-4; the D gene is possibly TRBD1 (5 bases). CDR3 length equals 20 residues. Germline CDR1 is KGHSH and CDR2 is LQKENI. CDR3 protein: CASSPRVTGVPNLGANVLFF. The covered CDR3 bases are TGTGCCAGCTCACCACGAGTGACGGGGGTCCCCAACTTAGGGGCCAACGTA.